These 17 T cell receptor beta chains were all obtained from the same sample, sequenced in a study of radiotherapy plus CTLA-4 blockade in lung cancer. Generated by immunoSEQ multiplex PCR, the TCRdb table keeps only in-frame clones and is missing some. In the table there are roughly 120,000 clones, 81% of which are singletons. Source: peripheral blood, taken from a patient treated with radiotherapy plus ipilimumab. These receptors all come from a human donor with non-small cell lung cancer that progressed on radiotherapy plus ipilimumab. Some clones in this sample may be carry-over from other donors' samples.

The gene calls are TRBV9 and TRBJ2-5; perhaps TRBD2 as D (5 bases). The CDR3 runs to 12 residues. Looked up from germline, CDR1 is SGDLS and CDR2 is YYNGEE. V lost 0 bases, J lost 5 bases, and 5 bases lay in between. This CDR3 is CASSVGGETQYF. CDR3 DNA sequence: TGTGCCAGCAGCGTAGGAGGGGAGACCCAGTACTTC.

The V call is TRBV5-6, the J call TRBJ1-5; D not resolved. Germline V gives CDR1 SGHDT, CDR2 YYEEEE. The length of the CDR3 is 15 residues. The V end lost 1 base, the J end lost 3 bases, and 11 bases lay between the germline ends. CDR3 coding DNA: TGTGCCAGCAGCTTGCACCCCGCGGACAATCAGCCCCAGCATTTT. Encoded protein: CASSLHPADNQPQHF.

This clone occurred once. V and J are TRBV4-2 and TRBJ1-2, with D possibly TRBD1 on 5 matching bases. In germline, CDR1 is LGHNA, CDR2 YNFKEQ. This CDR3 is built from 15 residues. With 4 bases removed from V and 3 bases from J, the gap between germline ends came to 15 bases. CDR3: CASSRPGVGDYGYTF. The CDR3 DNA sequence: TGTGCCAGCAGCCGCCCGGGGGTCGGGGACTATGGCTACACCTTC.

This clone was observed once. A junction end diverges from the germline sequence, so it may reflect a read error. The CDR3 protein is CAGSFDSLGEPFF. Here the CDR3 DNA reads TGCGCCGGCAGCTTCGACAGTCTCGGGGAGCCGTTTTTT. The chain carries TRBV5-1 and TRBJ2-2; possibly TRBD1 or TRBD2 for D (5 bases each). The CDR3 runs 13 residues. Looked up from germline, CDR1 is SGHRS and CDR2 is YFSETQ. The entire variable domain, with the rest obtained from reference TRBV5-1 and TRBJ2-2, is as follows: KAGVTQTPRYLIKTRGQQVTLSCSPISGHRSVSWYQQTPGQGLQFLFEYFSETQRNKGNFPGRFSGRQFSNSRSEMNVSTLELGDSALYLCAGSFDSLGEPFFGEGSRLTVL.

The chain combines TRBV19 with TRBJ2-5; D call uncertain. CDR3 length: 13 amino acids. The germline V gene has CDR1 LNHDA and CDR2 SQIVND (reference sequence). V was trimmed by 3 bases and J by 3 bases, leaving 8 bases between them. CDR3 sequence reads: CASSIPPEETQYF. The CDR3 coding sequence is TGTGCCAGTAGTATCCCCCCCGAAGAGACCCAGTACTTC.

The chain joins TRBV5-4 to TRBJ2-7; 10 positions agree with TRBD2. Germline V lookup: CDR1 SGHNT, CDR2 YYREEE (reference sequence). Trimming cost V 2 bases and J 3 bases; bases outside gene matches: 8. This CDR3 has 16 residues. CDR3 loop: CASSLNSGGESYEQYF. The DNA of the CDR3 is TGTGCCAGCAGCTTAAACAGCGGGGGGGAAAGCTACGAGCAGTACTTC. Combining the CDR3 with reference TRBV5-4 and TRBJ2-7 gives the whole variable domain ETGVTQSPTHLIKTRGQQVTLRCSSQSGHNTVSWYQQALGQGPQFIFQYYREEENGRGNFPPRFSGLQFPNYSSELNVNALELDDSALYLCASSLNSGGESYEQYFGPGTRLTVT.

This clone was found once. V is TRBV19 and J is TRBJ1-6, with D possibly TRBD1 on 6 matching bases. Germline-derived CDR1 and CDR2 are LNHDA and SQIVND (reference sequence). The CDR3 sequence is 16 residues long. Trimming cost V 3 bases and J 8 bases, with 17 bases left between them. The DNA for the CDR3 is TGTGCCAGTAGTATTCGGGACAATCCGGGACATTCACCCCTCCACTTT. It yields the protein CASSIRDNPGHSPLHF.

This clone was counted once. The chain employs TRBV9 and TRBJ1-1; TRBD1 is a possible D gene (5 bases). The CDR3 is made up of 16 amino acids. The germline V gene has CDR1 SGDLS and CDR2 YYNGEE. V shed 3 bases and J shed 1 base, with 16 bases lying between them. Here the CDR3 reads CASSAGGRRRNTEAFF. CDR3 nucleotide sequence: TGTGCCAGCAGCGCCGGGGGGAGACGGAGGAACACTGAAGCTTTCTTT. Drawing the rest from reference TRBV9 and TRBJ1-1, the complete variable domain is DSGVTQTPKHLITATGQRVTLRCSPRSGDLSVYWYQQSLDQGLQFLIQYYNGEERAKGNILERFSAQQFPDLHSELNLSSLELGDSALYFCASSAGGRRRNTEAFFGQGTRLTVV.

This rearrangement joins TRBV4-1 to TRBJ1-2; D possibly corresponds to TRBD1 (6 bases). Germline-derived CDR1 and CDR2 are MGHRA and YSYEKL. The CDR3 spans 15 residues. The germline V and J ends were trimmed by 1 base and 0 bases, with 9 bases remaining between them. The CDR3 nucleotides are TGCGCCAGCAGCCAAGTAGGGGGGCCTAACTATGGCTACACCTTC. Translated, it gives CASSQVGGPNYGYTF.

The V gene is TRBV15, the J gene TRBJ2-7; D is unresolved. The CDR3 is 13 residues long. Germline assignment: CDR1 LNHNV and CDR2 YYDKDF (reference sequence). V lost 3 bases and J 0 bases, leaving 6 bases between the germline ends. The CDR3 here is CATSRGHSYEQYF. The CDR3 coding sequence is TGTGCCACCAGCAGGGGCCACTCCTACGAGCAGTACTTC.

The DNA for the CDR3 is TGTGCCAGCTCACAGGGGGCGAACACTGAAGCTTTCTTT. Translation gives CASSQGANTEAFF. The rearrangement uses TRBV18 and TRBJ1-1, with TRBD1 matching 7 bases. V dropped 4 bases and J dropped 1; count of bases not matched to a gene: 0. The CDR3 is 13 amino acids. CDR1 is KGHSH and CDR2 is LQKENI in the germline V gene.

V gene TRBV7-2 combines with J gene TRBJ2-5; the D is unclear. Looked up from germline, CDR1 is SGHTA and CDR2 is FQGNSA. The CDR3 is 14 amino acids. The ends were cut back, 5 bases at V and 1 base at J, with 11 bases in the middle. CDR3 loop: CASSPSRAQETQYF. CDR3 DNA sequence: TGTGCCAGCAGCCCCAGTCGGGCCCAAGAGACCCAGTACTTC. Full variable domain (missing parts from reference TRBV7-2 and TRBJ2-5): GAGVSQSPSNKVTEKGKDVELRCDPISGHTALYWYRQSLGQGLEFLIYFQGNSAPDKSGLPSDRFSAERTGGSVSTLTIQRTQQEDSAVYLCASSPSRAQETQYFGPGTRLLVL.

CDR3 coding DNA: TGTGCCAGCTCACCGCCGGGGACAGGGGGCCATAACAATGAGCAGTTCTTC. Amino acid sequence: CASSPPGTGGHNNEQFF. This sequence joins TRBV18 and TRBJ2-1, with 12 bases lining up with TRBD1. The CDR3 runs 17 residues. V gave up 3 bases and J gave up 5 bases; unmatched junction bases: 8. The germline CDR1 and CDR2 sequences are KGHSH and LQKENI.

V gene TRBV5-4 combines with J gene TRBJ1-3; 7 bases match TRBD1. The CDR3 is 18 amino acids. Looked up from germline, CDR1 is SGHNT and CDR2 is YYREEE (reference sequence). After removal of 4 bases from V and 0 bases from J, the junction contained 13 bases not matched to a gene. The CDR3 sequence is CASSVAGTATISGNTIYF. The DNA of the CDR3 is TGTGCCAGCAGCGTCGCCGGGACAGCCACCATCTCTGGAAACACCATATATTTT.

CDR3 region: CASSSDGTYEQYF. The CDR3 coding sequence is TGTGCCAGCAGTTCTGACGGTACCTACGAGCAGTACTTC. The chain has TRBV28 and TRBJ2-7; D not resolved. This CDR3 contains 13 residues. Germline lookup yields CDR1 MDHEN and CDR2 SYDVKM. Trimming removed 4 bases at V and 2 bases at J, with 9 bases between.

The V gene is TRBV15, the J gene TRBJ2-3; either TRBD1 or TRBD2 may fit D (5 bases each). Germline CDR1 and CDR2: LNHNV and YYDKDF (reference sequence). V gave up 4 bases and J gave up 6 bases, with 23 bases separating them. The CDR3 is 17 amino acids. This CDR3 reads CATSTNRYPGPRDTQYF. The CDR3 DNA reads TGTGCCACCAGCACAAACCGATATCCGGGGCCCCGGGATACGCAGTATTTT.

This clone occurred once. This chain joins TRBV9 and TRBJ2-1; 7 positions agree with TRBD1. CDR1 is SGDLS and CDR2 is YYNGEE in the germline V gene. After removal of 7 bases from V and 5 bases from J, the junction contained 9 bases not matched to a gene. The CDR3 runs to 14 residues. CDR3 DNA: TGTGCCAGCTCACAGGGGATTGACGACAATGAGCAGTTCTTC. Translating it yields CASSQGIDDNEQFF.